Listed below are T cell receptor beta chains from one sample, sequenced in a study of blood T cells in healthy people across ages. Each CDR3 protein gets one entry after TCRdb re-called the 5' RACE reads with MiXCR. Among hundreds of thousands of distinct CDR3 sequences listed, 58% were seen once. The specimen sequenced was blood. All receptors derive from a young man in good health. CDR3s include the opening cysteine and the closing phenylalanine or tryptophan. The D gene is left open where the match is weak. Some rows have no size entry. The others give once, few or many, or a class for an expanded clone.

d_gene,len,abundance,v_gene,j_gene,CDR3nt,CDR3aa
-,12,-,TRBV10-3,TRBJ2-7,TGTGCCAGTGGAGGGGGACGGTACGAGCAGTACTTC,CASGGGRYEQYF
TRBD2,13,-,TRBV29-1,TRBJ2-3,TGCAGCGTTTATGAGCGGGAGAGGGGTACGCAGTATTTT,CSVYERERGTQYF
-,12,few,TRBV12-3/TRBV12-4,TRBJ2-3,TGTGCCAGCAGTCTCAGCGCGGGCGAGCAGTATTTT,CASSLSAGEQYF
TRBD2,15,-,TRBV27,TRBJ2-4,TGTGCCAGCAGTTCAGGACTAGCGGGAATCTACATTCAGTACTTC,CASSSGLAGIYIQYF
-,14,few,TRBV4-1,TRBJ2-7,TGCGCCAGCAGCCAAGCGGGGGCCGCCTACGAGCAGTACTTC,CASSQAGAAYEQYF
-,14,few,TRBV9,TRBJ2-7,TGTGCCAGCAGCGTAGAGACTAGCTCCTACGAGCAGTACTTC,CASSVETSSYEQYF
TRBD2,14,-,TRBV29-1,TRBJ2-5,TGCAGCGTTGAGGGCTCGGGGGGATTTGAGACCCAGTACTTC,CSVEGSGGFETQYF
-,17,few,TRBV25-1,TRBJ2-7,TGTGCCAGCAGTGAATTAACGGAGTCTTCCGTGGGACACGAGCAGTACTTC,CASSELTESSVGHEQYF
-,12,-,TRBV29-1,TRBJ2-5,TGCAGCGTTGAGAGCGTCCAAGAGACCCAGTACTTC,CSVESVQETQYF
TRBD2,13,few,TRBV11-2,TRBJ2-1,TGTGCCAGCAGCTTAGCTAGCGGGGCCGAGCAGTTCTTC,CASSLASGAEQFF
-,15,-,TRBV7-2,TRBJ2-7,TGTGCCAGCAGCAGGAACCCAGCTGGGAACTACGAGCAGTACTTC,CASSRNPAGNYEQYF
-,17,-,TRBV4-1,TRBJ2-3,TGCGCCAGCAGCCATTCTTCTTCTGGCGGCTCCACAGATACGCAGTATTTT,CASSHSSSGGSTDTQYF
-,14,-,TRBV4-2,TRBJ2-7,TGTGCCAGCAGCCAAGGGAGCGCGGGCTACGAGCAGTACTTC,CASSQGSAGYEQYF
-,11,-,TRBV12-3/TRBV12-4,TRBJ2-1,TGTGCCAGCACCTGGGGGGTAGTGCAGTTCTTC,CASTWGVVQFF
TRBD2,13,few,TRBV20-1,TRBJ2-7,TGCAGTGCTATACCTAGCGGGAGTTACGAGCAGTACTTC,CSAIPSGSYEQYF
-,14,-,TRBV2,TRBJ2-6,TGTGCCAGCAGTGATTATGCTGGGGCCAACGTCCTGACTTTC,CASSDYAGANVLTF
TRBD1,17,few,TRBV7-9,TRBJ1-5,TGTGCCAGCAGCTTAGAGTGGAGTGGGACAGGGGATCAGCCCCAGCATTTT,CASSLEWSGTGDQPQHF
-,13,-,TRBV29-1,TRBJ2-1,TGCAGCGCCCTAGCGTTCTCCTACAATGAGCAGTTCTTC,CSALAFSYNEQFF
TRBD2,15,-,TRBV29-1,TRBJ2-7,TGCAGCGTTTTGGGCCCGGGGGGTAGCTCCTACGAGCAGTACTTC,CSVLGPGGSSYEQYF
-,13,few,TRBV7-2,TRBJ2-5,TGTGCCAGCAGGCCAACCAGCCAAGAGACCCAGTACTTC,CASRPTSQETQYF
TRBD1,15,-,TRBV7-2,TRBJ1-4,TGTGCCAGCAGCAGGTCGACAGGGGTGGAGGAAAAACCGTTTTTT,CASSRSTGVEEKPFF
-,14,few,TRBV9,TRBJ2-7,TGTGCCAGCAGCGTCCAGGGGGGCCAGTACGAGCAGTACTTC,CASSVQGGQYEQYF
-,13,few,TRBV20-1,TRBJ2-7,TGCAGTGCTAGACCCGGACAATCCTACGAGCAGTACTTC,CSARPGQSYEQYF
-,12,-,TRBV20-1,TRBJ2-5,TGCAGTGCCCTCTCCGGGGAAGAGACCCAGTACTTC,CSALSGEETQYF
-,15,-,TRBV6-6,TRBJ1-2,TGTGCCAGCTCGACCCAGGGAGGTATTTTGAGTGGCTACACCTTC,CASSTQGGILSGYTF
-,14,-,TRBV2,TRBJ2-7,TGTGCCAGCAGTGAACGGGGTCACGACTACGAGCAGTACTTC,CASSERGHDYEQYF
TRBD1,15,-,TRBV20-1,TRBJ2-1,TGCAGTGCTATAACCTACAGGGGCTCCTACAATGAGCAGTTCTTC,CSAITYRGSYNEQFF
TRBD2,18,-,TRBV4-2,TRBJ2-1,TGTGCCAGCAGCCTCCGAAGGGCTAGCGGGGCCCCTGGGGATGAGCAGTTCTTC,CASSLRRASGAPGDEQFF
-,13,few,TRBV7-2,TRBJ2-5,TGTGCCAGCAGCTTTTCGCAGACGAAGACCCAGTACTTC,CASSFSQTKTQYF
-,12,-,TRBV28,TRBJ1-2,TGTGCCAGCAGTCCCGACAGTCATGGCTACACCTTC,CASSPDSHGYTF
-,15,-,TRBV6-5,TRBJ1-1,TGTGCCAGCTGGCTTGCGCGGCGCAGTAACACTGAAGCTTTCTTT,CASWLARRSNTEAFF
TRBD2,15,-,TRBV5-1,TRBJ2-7,TGCGCCAGCAGATGGACTAGCGGGGACACCTACGAGCAGTACTTC,CASRWTSGDTYEQYF
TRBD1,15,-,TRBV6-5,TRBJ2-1,TGTGCCAGCAGTTACGAACAGGGGGGCTACAATGAGCAGTTCTTC,CASSYEQGGYNEQFF
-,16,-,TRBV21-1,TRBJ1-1,TGTGCCAGCAGCAAAAGGCAAGGTGGACTATACACTGAAGCTTTCTTT,CASSKRQGGLYTEAFF
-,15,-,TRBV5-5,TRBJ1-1,TGTGCCAGCAGCTTGGTTAGGGCCGGGGGCACTGAAGCTTTCTTT,CASSLVRAGGTEAFF
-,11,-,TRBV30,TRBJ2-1,TGTGCCTGGACCTCCTACAATGAGCAGTTCTTC,CAWTSYNEQFF
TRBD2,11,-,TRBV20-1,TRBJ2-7,TGCAGTGCTAGCGGGGGGAGTGAGCAGTACTTC,CSASGGSEQYF
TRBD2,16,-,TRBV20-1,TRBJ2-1,TGCAGTGCTAGAGCCCCGGGACTAGCGGGCCTCAATGAGCAGTTCTTC,CSARAPGLAGLNEQFF
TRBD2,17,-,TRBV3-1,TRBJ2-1,TGTGCCAGCAGCCGCAAATCGGCTAGCGGGAGTAGTGATGAGCAGTTCTTC,CASSRKSASGSSDEQFF
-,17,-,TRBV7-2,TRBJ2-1,TGTGCCAGCAGCTACGACGGGGGACCGGGCTCCTACAATGAGCAGTTCTTC,CASSYDGGPGSYNEQFF
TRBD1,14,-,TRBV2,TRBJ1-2,TGTGCCAGCTATGGGACAGGGCGAGGTGATGGCTACACCTTC,CASYGTGRGDGYTF
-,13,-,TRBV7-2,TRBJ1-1,TGTGCCAGCAGCTTAAAGGGGTTCGCTGAAGCTTTCTTT,CASSLKGFAEAFF
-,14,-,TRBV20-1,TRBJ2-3,TGCAGTGCTAAGGGGGAGTTTAGCACAGATACGCAGTATTTT,CSAKGEFSTDTQYF
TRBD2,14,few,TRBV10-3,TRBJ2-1,TGTGCCATCAAGGCGGGAGGCTCCTACAATGAGCAGTTCTTC,CAIKAGGSYNEQFF
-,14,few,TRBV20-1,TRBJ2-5,TGCAGTGCTAGAGATCTCTGGGCCCAAGAGACCCAGTACTTC,CSARDLWAQETQYF
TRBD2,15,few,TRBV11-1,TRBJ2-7,TGTGCCAGCAGCTTAGGGGCTAGCGGAGCCTACGAGCAGTACTTC,CASSLGASGAYEQYF
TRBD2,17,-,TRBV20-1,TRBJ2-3,TGCAGTGCTAGAAGTGCGGGGGGGCGAGTCAGCACAGATACGCAGTATTTT,CSARSAGGRVSTDTQYF
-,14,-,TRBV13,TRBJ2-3,TGTGCCAGCAGAACCGGGACGAGGGGAGATACGCAGTATTTT,CASRTGTRGDTQYF
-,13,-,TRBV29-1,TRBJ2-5,TGCAGCGTTAGGACAGGACTACAAGAGACCCAGTACTTC,CSVRTGLQETQYF
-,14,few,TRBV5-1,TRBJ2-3,TGCGCCAGCAGCCCGGACAGCAACACAGATACGCAGTATTTT,CASSPDSNTDTQYF
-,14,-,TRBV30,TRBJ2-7,TGTGCCTGGAGTGTTTGGGGGCTGGCCAACGAGCAGTACTTC,CAWSVWGLANEQYF
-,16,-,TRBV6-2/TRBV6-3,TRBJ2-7,TGTGCCAGCAGTTATGGAGCCCGAGTTCAATCCTACGAGCAGTACTTC,CASSYGARVQSYEQYF
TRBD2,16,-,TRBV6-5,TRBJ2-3,TGTGCCAGCAGCACCCGACTAGCTGAGAGCACAGATACGCAGTATTTT,CASSTRLAESTDTQYF
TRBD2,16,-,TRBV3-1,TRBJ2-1,TGTGCCAGCAGCCAAGATTATAGCGGGCTATTAGGTGAGCAGTTCTTC,CASSQDYSGLLGEQFF
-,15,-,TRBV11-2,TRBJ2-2,TGTGCCAGCAGCTTAGCCCTCTCGGGGCCCGGGGAGCTGTTTTTT,CASSLALSGPGELFF
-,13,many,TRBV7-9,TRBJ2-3,TGTGCCAGCAGCTTCACGGACCCCGATACGCAGTATTTT,CASSFTDPDTQYF
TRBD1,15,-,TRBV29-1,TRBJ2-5,TGCAGCGTCGCCCGGGGTGGGACAGCCCAAGAGACCCAGTACTTC,CSVARGGTAQETQYF
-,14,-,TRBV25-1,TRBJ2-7,TGTGCCTGCAGTGATCAGGCCGGGAGCTACGAGCAGTACTTC,CACSDQAGSYEQYF
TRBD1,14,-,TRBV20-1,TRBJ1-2,TGCAGTGCTACTACAGGGGAACTCAACTATGGCTACACCTTC,CSATTGELNYGYTF